Presented here are 29 T cell receptor beta chains from one specimen sequenced in a study of blood T cell repertoires in COVID-19. The repertoire was sequenced with immunoSEQ multiplex PCR; TCRdb's copy has only in-frame clones and lacks some. Of about 210,000 clones in the sample, 89% were seen once. Source material: peripheral blood. These receptor sequences come from a woman in her thirties or forties with acute or convalescent COVID-19.

The rearrangement links TRBV5-6 to TRBJ2-7; 9 bases align to TRBD1. CDR1 and CDR2 (germline): SGHDT, YYEEEE. V lost 3 bases, J lost 2 bases, and 3 bases stayed unmatched. This CDR3 has 14 residues. CDR3 bases: TGTGCCAGCAGCTCCGGGACAGGGACCTACGAGCAGTACGTC. Translating gives CASSSGTGTYEQYV.

The chain couples TRBV7-6 to TRBJ2-5; TRBD2 aligns across 7 bases. Germline V gene lookup returns CDR1 SGHVS and CDR2 FNYEAQ. Trimming cost V 5 bases and J 1 base; bases outside gene matches: 4. The CDR3 loop spans 14 amino acids. In DNA form, the CDR3 reads TGTGCCAGCAGCCTTCAGCGGGGCCAAGAGACCCAGTACTTC. Encoded protein: CASSLQRGQETQYF.

The chain links TRBV12-3 or TRBV12-4 to TRBJ2-1, with a possible D match to TRBD2 (5 bases). This CDR3 has 13 amino acids. V was pared by 5 bases and J by 5 bases, with 10 bases between. The CDR3 nucleotides read TGTGCCAGCAGTGAGACTAATGACAATGAGCAGTTCTTC. Amino acid sequence: CASSETNDNEQFF.

V and J are TRBV11-2 and TRBJ1-5, with TRBD1 matching 8 bases. Trimming cost V 4 bases and J 7 bases; bases outside gene matches: 6. The CDR3 is 14 amino acids. Per the germline V gene, CDR1 is SGHAT and CDR2 is FQNNGV. Written as DNA, the CDR3 is TGTGCCAGCAGCTCTCAGGGGGCCTCACAGCCCCAGCATTTT. Translated, it gives CASSSQGASQPQHF. The full variable domain, rest sourced from reference TRBV11-2 and TRBJ1-5, is EAGVAQSPRYKIIEKRQSVAFWCNPISGHATLYWYQQILGQGPKLLIQFQNNGVVDDSQLPKDRFSAERLKGVDSTLKIQPAKLEDSAVYLCASSSQGASQPQHFGDGTRLSIL.

The rearrangement uses TRBV30 and TRBJ1-3, with a weak D call TRBD1 (5 bases). Trimming shortened V by 2 bases and J by 0 bases, and 14 bases separated the two germline ends. The CDR3 consists of 16 residues. Germline loops: CDR1 GTSNPN, CDR2 SVGIG (reference sequence). CDR3: CAWSTRMTVSGNTIYF. The DNA of the CDR3 is TGTGCCTGGAGTACCCGAATGACAGTCTCTGGAAACACCATATATTTT. Filled out from reference TRBV30 and TRBJ1-3, the complete variable domain reads SQTIHQWPATLVQPVGSPLSLECTVEGTSNPNLYWYRQAAGRGLQLLFYSVGIGQISSEVPQNLSASRPQDRQFILSSKKLLLSDSGFYLCAWSTRMTVSGNTIYFGEGSWLTVV.

The rearrangement uses TRBV21-1 and TRBJ1-2; TRBD1, as called in the table, went unchecked against the DNA. TRBV21-1 is deemed a pseudogene. CDR3 length equals 18 residues. The DNA for the CDR3 is TGTGCCAGCAGCACACGGCGCAGGGGGTACCAACCTCGCTATGGCTACACCTTC. Encoded protein: CASSTRRRGYQPRYGYTF.

The chain recombines TRBV2 with TRBJ1-6; D unresolved. Trimming took 3 bases from V and 13 from J, leaving 13 bases between them. The CDR3 runs to 13 residues. Germline V lookup: CDR1 SNHLY, CDR2 FYNNEI. The CDR3 here is CASSDARRPPLHF. The CDR3 nucleotides are TGTGCCAGCAGTGATGCGAGGAGGCCGCCCCTCCACTTT.

This chain links TRBV9 with TRBJ1-3; D might be TRBD1 (6 bases). CDR1 and CDR2 (germline): SGDLS, YYNGEE. The CDR3 has 15 residues. Trimming shortened V by 4 bases and J by 4 bases, and 15 bases separated the two germline ends. The CDR3 DNA reads TGTGCCAGCAGCACTACAGGGTTTTTCGGAAACACCATATATTTT. Protein: CASSTTGFFGNTIYF.

V usage is TRBV10-1 and J usage is TRBJ2-5; the match to TRBD1 covers 8 bases. J gave up 4 bases and V 0 bases, and 4 bases lay outside the gene matches. The CDR3 covers 15 residues. In germline, CDR1 is WNHNN, CDR2 SYGVQD (reference sequence). The CDR3, as DNA: TGCGCCAGCAGTGAGTCTCAGGGGGCGGGAGAGACCCAGTACTTC. This encodes CASSESQGAGETQYF.

Written as DNA, the CDR3 is TGTGCCAGCAGTGAAGGACAGGGGGCTGGAAACACCATATATTTT. Its protein product is CASSEGQGAGNTIYF. V is TRBV2 and J is TRBJ1-3, with 9 bases that match TRBD1. From germline, CDR1 is SNHLY and CDR2 FYNNEI. Unmatched junction bases numbered 0, after V lost 1 base and J lost 2 bases. This CDR3 has 15 amino acids.

J is TRBJ1-2 and V is TRBV9; D is uncertain. The V gene lost 1 base and the J gene lost 1 base, with 11 bases spanning the gap. CDR1 is SGDLS, CDR2 YYNGEE, per germline. CDR3 length equals 15 residues. This CDR3 is CASSVSQRLNYGYTF. The CDR3 bases are TGTGCCAGCAGCGTAAGTCAGAGACTTAACTATGGCTACACCTTC.

V is TRBV6-5 and J is TRBJ1-2; D is ambiguous. Germline V CDR1 and CDR2: MNHEY, SVGAGI. V was pared by 7 bases and J by 0 bases, with 9 bases between. The CDR3 totals 13 residues. The CDR3 DNA reads TGTGCCAGCAAGCGGGGTCCTAACTATGGCTACACCTTC. It yields the protein CASKRGPNYGYTF.

The rearrangement links TRBV10-2 to TRBJ1-1; TRBD1 agrees at 8 bases. Germline CDR1 WSHSY, CDR2 SAAADI. The J segment lost 2 bases and the V segment lost 4 bases, leaving 12 bases of the junction unmatched. The CDR3 totals 17 residues. The CDR3 nucleotides read TGCGCCAGCAGTGGACGGACAGGGCTAACACTAAACACTGAAGCTTTCTTT. Residues: CASSGRTGLTLNTEAFF.

Remarks on this clone: This sample also contains other DNA sequences that code for the same CDR3. The chain is built from TRBV27 and TRBJ1-2; 8 bases align to TRBD1. The V gene's germline CDR1 is MNHEY and CDR2 SMNVEV (reference sequence). Trimming at V came to 6 bases and at J to 5 bases, leaving 2 bases not matched to a gene. The CDR3 spans 12 residues. CDR3 protein: CASSTGGYGYTF. In nucleotides, the CDR3 is TGTGCCAGCAGCACAGGGGGTTATGGCTACACCTTC.

The V gene is TRBV30, the J gene TRBJ1-5; D not resolved. Trimming cost V 3 bases and J 2 bases, with 14 bases left between them. Germline V gene lookup returns CDR1 GTSNPN and CDR2 SVGIG (reference sequence). The CDR3 consists of 15 residues. CDR3 DNA sequence: TGTGCCTGGAGCGGAGGGAATTCGGGCAATCAGCCCCAGCATTTT. The encoded protein is CAWSGGNSGNQPQHF.

The CDR3 sequence: CASSLITGELFF. The CDR3 region has the DNA TGTGCCAGCAGTTTAATAACCGGGGAGCTGTTTTTT. This chain connects TRBV27 to TRBJ2-2, with unresolved D. Trimming removed 2 bases at V and 5 bases at J, with 3 bases between. The germline gives CDR1 MNHEY, CDR2 SMNVEV (reference sequence). This CDR3 contains 12 residues.

The V call is TRBV19, the J call TRBJ1-5, with D perhaps TRBD1 (6 bases). This CDR3 has 14 residues. With 9 bases removed from V and 3 bases from J, the gap between germline ends came to 15 bases. The germline CDR1 and CDR2 sequences are LNHDA and SQIVND (reference sequence). The CDR3 DNA follows: TGTGCCAGCAACGACAGGCAACACAATCAGCCCCAGCATTTT. Protein sequence: CASNDRQHNQPQHF. Full variable domain (missing parts from reference TRBV19 and TRBJ1-5): DGGITQSPKYLFRKEGQNVTLSCEQNLNHDAMYWYRQDPGQGLRLIYYSQIVNDFQKGDIAEGYSVSREKKESFPLTVTSAQKNPTAFYLCASNDRQHNQPQHFGDGTRLSIL.

The chain carries TRBV4-1 and TRBJ2-3, with unresolved D. Germline V lookup: CDR1 MGHRA, CDR2 YSYEKL. The V gene lost 2 bases and the J gene lost 3 bases, with 3 bases spanning the gap. CDR3 length: 12 residues. CDR3 nucleotides: TGCGCCAGCAGCCAAACTACAGATACGCAGTATTTT. Protein product: CASSQTTDTQYF.

This rearrangement joins TRBV2 to TRBJ1-2, with 9 bases that match TRBD1. V trimming: 4 bases; J trimming: 0 bases; junction bases outside the gene matches: 6. The germline CDR1 and CDR2 sequences are SNHLY and FYNNEI. The CDR3 has 16 residues. CDR3: CASSGGQGLSNYGYTF. Written as DNA, the CDR3 is TGTGCCAGCAGTGGGGGACAGGGTCTGTCTAACTATGGCTACACCTTC.

The rearrangement links TRBV5-5 to TRBJ2-2; the match to TRBD2 covers 10 bases. CDR1 is SGHKS and CDR2 is YYEKEE in the germline V gene (reference sequence). The CDR3 is 18 residues long. V shed 4 bases and J 4 bases; nucleotides not matched to a gene: 13. CDR3 nucleotides: TGTGCCAGCAGCCCTCTGCGAGCGGGGGGGCCGGGCACCGGGGAGCTGTTTTTT. It codes for CASSPLRAGGPGTGELFF.

The chain uses TRBV11-2 and TRBJ1-2, with a possible D match to TRBD1 (6 bases). Trimming took 0 bases from V and 4 from J, leaving 12 bases between them. The V gene's germline CDR1 is SGHAT and CDR2 FQNNGV. This CDR3 comprises 15 residues. CDR3 sequence: CASSLDEDRFYGYTF. The CDR3 DNA reads as TGTGCCAGCAGCTTAGACGAAGACAGGTTCTATGGCTACACCTTC.

The rearrangement links TRBV30 to TRBJ1-1, with D perhaps TRBD1 (5 bases). The CDR3 is 13 residues long. Trimming took 4 bases from V and 1 from J, leaving 10 bases between them. Germline lookup yields CDR1 GTSNPN and CDR2 SVGIG (reference sequence). As DNA, the CDR3 is TGTGCCTGGACCACTACAGGGAACACTGAAGCTTTCTTT. This translates into CAWTTTGNTEAFF.

The chain combines TRBV5-8 with TRBJ2-1; possible D gene TRBD2, 5 bases. V gave up 3 bases and J gave up 8 bases, with 9 bases separating them. From germline, CDR1 is SGHTS and CDR2 YDEGEE. The CDR3 totals 12 residues. CDR3 in DNA: TGTGCCAGCAGCTCTACAGCGGATGAGCAGTTCTTC. Protein product: CASSSTADEQFF. Together with reference TRBV5-8 and TRBJ2-1, the CDR3 gives the full variable domain: EAGVTQSPTHLIKTRGQQATLRCSPISGHTSVYWYQQALGLGLQFLLWYDEGEERNRGNFPPRFSGRQFPNYSSELNVNALELEDSALYLCASSSTADEQFFGPGTRLTVL.

The chain carries TRBV19 and TRBJ2-3; D is possibly TRBD2 (6 bases). This CDR3 comprises 14 residues. From germline, CDR1 is LNHDA and CDR2 SQIVND (reference sequence). V gave up 5 bases and J gave up 3 bases, with 12 bases separating them. The CDR3 nucleotides read TGTGCCAGTAGTCTAGGGCTAGCGACAGATACGCAGTATTTT. Translation: CASSLGLATDTQYF.

This sequence joins TRBV30 and TRBJ2-1, with TRBD2 matching over 9 bases. The CDR3 contains 12 residues. Per the germline V gene, CDR1 is GTSNPN and CDR2 is SVGIG (reference sequence). The trim removed 5 bases at V and 8 bases at J, leaving 4 bases unmatched. The CDR3 DNA is TGTGCCTGGGGACTAGCGAATCATGAGCAGTTCTTC. Protein: CAWGLANHEQFF.

This clone was recorded once. This chain joins TRBV11-2 and TRBJ2-5; 10 bases agree with TRBD1. After removal of 0 bases from V and 5 bases from J, the junction contained 6 bases not matched to a gene. Germline assignment: CDR1 SGHAT and CDR2 FQNNGV. CDR3 size: 16 residues. CDR3: CASSLEDRGEWETQYF. DNA for the CDR3: TGTGCCAGCAGCTTAGAGGACAGGGGGGAGTGGGAGACCCAGTACTTC.

The chain recombines TRBV5-1 with TRBJ2-7, with 7 bases that match TRBD1. Germline trimming cut 4 bases from V and 0 bases from J; bases unmatched to any gene: 10. The CDR3 spans 16 residues. The germline CDR1 and CDR2 sequences are SGHRS and YFSETQ. The CDR3 loop reads CASSLGPGQSSYEQYV. CDR3 DNA: TGCGCCAGCAGCCTGGGACCGGGACAGAGCTCCTACGAGCAGTACGTC.

The gene calls are TRBV24-1 and TRBJ2-1; 10 nucleotides align to TRBD2. V lost 3 bases and J lost 3; bases outside the gene matches: 4. Germline CDR1 KGHDR, CDR2 SFDVKD. The CDR3 is made up of 16 amino acids. The CDR3 DNA reads TGTGCCACCAGTGATCCAAGCGGGGGGGGCTACAATGAGCAGTTCTTC. It specifies CATSDPSGGGYNEQFF.

The chain has TRBV15 and TRBJ2-7, with a weak D call TRBD2 (6 bases). V was shortened by 0 bases and J by 7 bases, with 10 bases between the two germline ends. The CDR3 is 13 residues long. CDR1 LNHNV and CDR2 YYDKDF come from the germline V gene (reference sequence). The CDR3: CATSREKGREQYV. Here the CDR3 DNA reads TGTGCCACCAGCAGAGAGAAGGGGAGGGAGCAGTACGTC.